The text below deals with one T cell receptor (beta chain). What it recognizes is unknown. Germline values: CDR1 SGHRS, CDR2 YFSETQ. V shed 4 bases and J 3 bases; nucleotides not matched to a gene: 2. The CDR3 totals 13 residues. This sample is drawn from a study of spatial heterogeneity in lung cancer. Across the whole study: Any follow-up PBMC samples that were available went on to be sequenced, and the median time to follow-up was around 22 months after resection. Study-level results: Resection saw ubiquitous expanded tumor TCRs appear in blood more than follow-up did.

TCR cDNA molecules each carried a unique molecular identifier. MiXCR, applied by TCRdb to the 5' RACE reads, yields one record per CDR3 protein. The table has 25,000 to 35,000 distinct CDR3 sequences, 8% to 13% seen once. Indicated time point: blood at routine non-recurrence follow-up after resection. Whole RNA was taken from tumor, nontumor lung or frozen PBMC; it was then sequenced unsorted. The clonotype originates from a female donor with early-stage non-small cell lung cancer. The chain couples TRBV5-1 to TRBJ2-7, with TRBD1 matching over 9 bases. This sample comprised PBMCs, obtained at follow-up. The CDR3 nucleotides read TGCGCCAGCAGCCAGACAGGGGGCTACGAGCAGTACTTC. It is translated as CASSQTGGYEQYF.